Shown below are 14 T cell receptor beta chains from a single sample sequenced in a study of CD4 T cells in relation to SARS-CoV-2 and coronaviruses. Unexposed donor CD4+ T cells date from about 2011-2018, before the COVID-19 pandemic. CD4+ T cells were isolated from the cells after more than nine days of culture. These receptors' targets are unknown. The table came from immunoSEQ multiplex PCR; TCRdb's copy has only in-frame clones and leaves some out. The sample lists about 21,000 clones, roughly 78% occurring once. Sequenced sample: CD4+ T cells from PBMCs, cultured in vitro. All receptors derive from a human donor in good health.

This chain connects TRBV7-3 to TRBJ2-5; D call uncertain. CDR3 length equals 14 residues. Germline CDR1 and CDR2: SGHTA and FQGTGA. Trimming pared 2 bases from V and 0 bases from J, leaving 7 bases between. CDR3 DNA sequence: TGTGCCAGCAGCTTAGGGCCAGACCAAGAGACCCAGTACTTC. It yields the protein CASSLGPDQETQYF.

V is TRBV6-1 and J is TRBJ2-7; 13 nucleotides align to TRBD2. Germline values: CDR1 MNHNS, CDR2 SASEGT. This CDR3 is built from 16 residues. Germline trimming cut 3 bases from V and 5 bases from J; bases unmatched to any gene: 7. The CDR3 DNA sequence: TGTGCCAGCAGTGAGGCGAGGACTAGCGGGAGAAACGAGCAGTACTTC. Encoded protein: CASSEARTSGRNEQYF.

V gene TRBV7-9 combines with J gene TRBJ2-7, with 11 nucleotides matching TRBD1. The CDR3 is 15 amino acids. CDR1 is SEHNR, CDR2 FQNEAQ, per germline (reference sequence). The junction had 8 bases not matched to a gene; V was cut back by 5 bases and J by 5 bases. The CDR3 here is CASSLGQGAANEQYF. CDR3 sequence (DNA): TGTGCCAGCAGCCTAGGACAGGGGGCTGCCAACGAGCAGTACTTC.

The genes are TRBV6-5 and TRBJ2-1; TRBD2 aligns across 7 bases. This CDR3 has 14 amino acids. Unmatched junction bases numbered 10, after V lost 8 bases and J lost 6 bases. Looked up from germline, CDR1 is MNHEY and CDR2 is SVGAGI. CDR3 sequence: CASRSGARSNEQFF. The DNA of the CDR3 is TGTGCCAGCCGGAGCGGGGCTCGATCCAATGAGCAGTTCTTC.

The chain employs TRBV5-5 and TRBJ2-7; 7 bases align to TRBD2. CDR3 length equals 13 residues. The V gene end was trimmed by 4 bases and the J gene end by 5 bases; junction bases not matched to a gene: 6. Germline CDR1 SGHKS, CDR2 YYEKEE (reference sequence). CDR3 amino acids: CASSLTSRHEQYF. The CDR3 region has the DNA TGTGCCAGCAGCCTGACTAGCCGCCACGAGCAGTACTTC.

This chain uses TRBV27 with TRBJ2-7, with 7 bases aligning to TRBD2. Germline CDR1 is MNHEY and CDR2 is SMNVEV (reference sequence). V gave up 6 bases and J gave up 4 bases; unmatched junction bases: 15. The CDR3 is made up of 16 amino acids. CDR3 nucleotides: TGTGCCAGCAGAGAAGGGTATCTAGCGGACGTTTACGAGCAGTACTTC. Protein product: CASREGYLADVYEQYF.

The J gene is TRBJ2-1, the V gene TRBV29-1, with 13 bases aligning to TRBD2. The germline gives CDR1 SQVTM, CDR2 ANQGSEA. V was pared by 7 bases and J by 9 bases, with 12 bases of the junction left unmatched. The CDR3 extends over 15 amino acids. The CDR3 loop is CSAIQGLAGDSEQFF. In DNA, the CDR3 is TGCAGCGCGATCCAAGGACTAGCGGGGGATAGTGAGCAGTTCTTC.

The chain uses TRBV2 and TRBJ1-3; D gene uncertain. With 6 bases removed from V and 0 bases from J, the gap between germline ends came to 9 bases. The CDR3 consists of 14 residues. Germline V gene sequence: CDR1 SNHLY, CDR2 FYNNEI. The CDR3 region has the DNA TGTGCCAGCAGCCGGGCCCTCTCTGGAAACACCATATATTTT. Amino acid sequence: CASSRALSGNTIYF.

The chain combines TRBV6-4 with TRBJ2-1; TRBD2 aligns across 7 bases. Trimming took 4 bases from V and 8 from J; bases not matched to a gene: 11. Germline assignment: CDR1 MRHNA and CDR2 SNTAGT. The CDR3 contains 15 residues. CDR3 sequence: CASSVGAGEGYEQFF. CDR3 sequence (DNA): TGTGCCAGCAGTGTTGGCGCGGGAGAGGGTTATGAGCAGTTCTTC.

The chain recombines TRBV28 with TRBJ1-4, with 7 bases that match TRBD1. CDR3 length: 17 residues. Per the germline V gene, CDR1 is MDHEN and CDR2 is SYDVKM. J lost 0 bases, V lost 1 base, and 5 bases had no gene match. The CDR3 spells CASSLSRGIATNEKLFF. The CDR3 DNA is TGTGCCAGCAGTTTATCCAGGGGGATTGCAACTAATGAAAAACTGTTTTTT.

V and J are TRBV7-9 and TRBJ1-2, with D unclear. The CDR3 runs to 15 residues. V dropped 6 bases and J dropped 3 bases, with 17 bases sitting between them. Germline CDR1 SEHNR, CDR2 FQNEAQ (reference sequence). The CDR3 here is CASSLYPTFYYGYTF. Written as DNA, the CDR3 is TGTGCCAGCAGTCTTTACCCCACGTTCTACTATGGCTACACCTTC.

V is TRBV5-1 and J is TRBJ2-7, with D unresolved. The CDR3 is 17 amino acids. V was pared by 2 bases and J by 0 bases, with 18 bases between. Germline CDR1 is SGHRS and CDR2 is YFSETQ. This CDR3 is CASSFLIQSRNSYEQYF. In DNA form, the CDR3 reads TGCGCCAGCAGCTTCTTAATTCAGAGTAGGAACTCCTACGAGCAGTACTTC.

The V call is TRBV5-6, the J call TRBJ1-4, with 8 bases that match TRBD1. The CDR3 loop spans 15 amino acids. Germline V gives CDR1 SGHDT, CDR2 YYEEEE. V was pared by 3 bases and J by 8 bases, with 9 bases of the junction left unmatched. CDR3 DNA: TGTGCCAGCAGCTCTAGACAGGGGATGTGGGAAAAACTGTTTTTT. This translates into CASSSRQGMWEKLFF.

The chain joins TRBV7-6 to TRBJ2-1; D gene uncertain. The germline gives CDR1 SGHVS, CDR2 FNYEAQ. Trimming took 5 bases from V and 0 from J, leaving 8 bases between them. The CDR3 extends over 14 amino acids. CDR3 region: CASSPRSSYNEQFF. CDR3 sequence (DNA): TGTGCCAGCAGCCCGAGAAGCTCCTACAATGAGCAGTTCTTC. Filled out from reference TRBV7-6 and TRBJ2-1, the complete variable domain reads GAGVSQSPRYKVTKRGQDVALRCDPISGHVSLYWYRQALGQGPEFLTYFNYEAQQDKSGLPNDRFSAERPEGSISTLTIQRTEQRDSAMYRCASSPRSSYNEQFFGPGTRLTVL.